This T cell receptor (beta chain) appears in the sequencing data of a study of T cell responses to AZD1222 COVID-19 vaccine. Only a few counts were recorded for this clone. The J segment lost 0 bases and the V segment lost 11 bases, leaving 1 base of the junction unmatched. The CDR3 sequence is 13 residues long. Germline V gives CDR1 ENHRY, CDR2 SYGVKD. Here immunoSEQ multiplex PCR was the method, and the copy in TCRdb shows in-frame clones only, minus some. The repertoire includes 150,000 to 200,000 clones, 92% of them detected once, and less than 11% sits in the top ten. This TCR came from an adult in good health. The chain recombines TRBV10-3 with TRBJ2-2; 9 nucleotides line up with TRBD1. The sequenced sample was peripheral blood, obtained on day 0 of AZD1222 vaccination. The CDR3 DNA reads as TGTGCCGGACAGGGGTCGAACACCGGGGAGCTGTTTTTT. Protein sequence: CAGQGSNTGELFF.